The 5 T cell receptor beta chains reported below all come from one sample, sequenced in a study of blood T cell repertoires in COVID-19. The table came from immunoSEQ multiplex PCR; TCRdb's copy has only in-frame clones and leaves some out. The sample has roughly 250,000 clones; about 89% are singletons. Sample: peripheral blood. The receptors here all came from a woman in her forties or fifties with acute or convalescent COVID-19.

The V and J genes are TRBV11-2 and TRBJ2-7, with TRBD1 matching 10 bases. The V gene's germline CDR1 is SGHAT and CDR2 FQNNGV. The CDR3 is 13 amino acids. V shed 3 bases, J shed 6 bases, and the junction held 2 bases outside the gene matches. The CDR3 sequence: CASSLDRGTEQYF. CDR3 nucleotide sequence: TGTGCCAGCAGCTTGGACAGGGGGACCGAGCAGTACTTC.

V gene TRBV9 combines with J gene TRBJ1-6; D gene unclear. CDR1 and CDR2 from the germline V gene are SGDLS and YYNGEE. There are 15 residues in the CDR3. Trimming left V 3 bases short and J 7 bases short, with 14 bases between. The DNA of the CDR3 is TGTGCCAGCAGCGACCCCCCGGGGATCAATTCACCCCTCCACTTT. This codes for CASSDPPGINSPLHF. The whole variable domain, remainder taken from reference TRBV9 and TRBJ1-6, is DSGVTQTPKHLITATGQRVTLRCSPRSGDLSVYWYQQSLDQGLQFLIQYYNGEERAKGNILERFSAQQFPDLHSELNLSSLELGDSALYFCASSDPPGINSPLHFGNGTRLTVT.

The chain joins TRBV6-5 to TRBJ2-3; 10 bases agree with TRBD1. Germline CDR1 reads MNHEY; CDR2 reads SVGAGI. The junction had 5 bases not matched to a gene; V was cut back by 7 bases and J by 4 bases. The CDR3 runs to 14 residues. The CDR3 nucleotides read TGTGCCAGCACTCGGACAGGGGGTTCAGATACGCAGTATTTT. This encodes CASTRTGGSDTQYF.

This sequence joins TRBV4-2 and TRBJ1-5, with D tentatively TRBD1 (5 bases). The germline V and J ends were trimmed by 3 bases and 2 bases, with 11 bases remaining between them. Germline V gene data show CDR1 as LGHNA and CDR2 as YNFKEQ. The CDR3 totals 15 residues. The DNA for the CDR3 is TGTGCCAGCAGCCAGGGTCAGGGCGGCAATCAGCCCCAGCATTTT. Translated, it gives CASSQGQGGNQPQHF.

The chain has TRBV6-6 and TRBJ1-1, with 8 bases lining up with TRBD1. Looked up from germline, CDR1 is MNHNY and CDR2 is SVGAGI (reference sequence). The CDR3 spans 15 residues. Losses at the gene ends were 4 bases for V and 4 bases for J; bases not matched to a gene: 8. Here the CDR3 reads CASSFPDRVGTEAFF. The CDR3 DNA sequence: TGTGCCAGCAGTTTCCCGGACAGGGTGGGCACTGAAGCTTTCTTT.